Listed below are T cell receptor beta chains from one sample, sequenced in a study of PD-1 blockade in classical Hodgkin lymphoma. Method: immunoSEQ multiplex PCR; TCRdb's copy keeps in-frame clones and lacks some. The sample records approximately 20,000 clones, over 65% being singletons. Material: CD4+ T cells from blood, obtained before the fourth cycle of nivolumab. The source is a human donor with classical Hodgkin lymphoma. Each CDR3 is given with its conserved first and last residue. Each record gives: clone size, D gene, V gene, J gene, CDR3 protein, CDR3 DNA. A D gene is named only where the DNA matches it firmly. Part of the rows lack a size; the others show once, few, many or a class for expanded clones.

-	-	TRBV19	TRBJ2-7	CASSIGQSYEQYF	TGTGCCAGTAGTATCGGGCAGTCCTACGAGCAGTACTTC
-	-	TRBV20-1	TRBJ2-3	CSARQTDTQYF	TGCAGTGCTAGACAGACAGATACGCAGTATTTT
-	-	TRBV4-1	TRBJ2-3	CASSPAGLTDTQYF	TGCGCCAGCAGCCCAGCGGGCTTAACAGATACGCAGTATTTT
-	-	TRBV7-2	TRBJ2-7	CASSRRAQFYEQYF	TGTGCCAGCAGTCGGCGCGCCCAATTTTACGAGCAGTACTTC
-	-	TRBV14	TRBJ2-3	CASSQRSLLSGVTDTQYF	TGTGCCAGCAGCCAAAGGTCGCTTTTGAGCGGAGTCACAGATACGCAGTATTTT
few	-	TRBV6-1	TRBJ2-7	CASSASGREYEQYF	TGTGCCAGCAGTGCTTCCGGGCGCGAATACGAGCAGTACTTC
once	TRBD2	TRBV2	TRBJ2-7	CASSGTSGSFGEQYF	TGTGCCAGCAGCGGGACTAGCGGGAGTTTTGGCGAGCAGTACTTC
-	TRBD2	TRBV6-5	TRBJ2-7	CASSYSRLATAYEQYF	TGTGCCAGCAGTTACTCCCGACTAGCGACCGCTTACGAGCAGTACTTC
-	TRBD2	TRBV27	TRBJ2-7	CASSFWGEGYEQYF	TGTGCCAGCAGTTTTTGGGGGGAGGGCTACGAGCAGTACTTC
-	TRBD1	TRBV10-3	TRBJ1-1	CAISGTDRGRTEAFF	TGTGCCATCAGTGGGACTGACAGGGGGCGAACTGAAGCTTTCTTT
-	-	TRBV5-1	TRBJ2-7	CASSRGAGGGEQYF	TGCGCCAGCAGCCGGGGGGCAGGGGGCGGCGAGCAGTACTTC